This passage covers 14 T cell receptor beta chains from one sample sequenced in a study of blood T cell repertoires in COVID-19. TCRdb's copy holds only in-frame clones and misses some; the assay was immunoSEQ multiplex PCR. The sample lists 300,000 to 400,000 clones, approximately 86% occurring once. Sample: peripheral blood. Source of these receptors: a woman in her sixties with COVID-19, enrolled during active disease.

The chain has TRBV5-4 and TRBJ1-1; 10 positions match TRBD1. V shed 2 bases, J shed 5 bases, and the junction held 3 bases outside the gene matches. The CDR3 is 14 residues long. Germline CDR1 and CDR2: SGHNT and YYREEE (reference sequence). The CDR3 region is CASSFDRGQTEAFF. Here the CDR3 DNA reads TGTGCCAGCAGCTTTGACAGGGGGCAAACTGAAGCTTTCTTT.

The CDR3 bases are TGTGCCTGGAGTGTATCCAGGGGGAAAGCTTTCTTT. This encodes CAWSVSRGKAFF. The V gene is TRBV30, the J gene TRBJ1-1; TRBD1 agrees at 7 bases. The CDR3 length is 12 residues. Germline values: CDR1 GTSNPN, CDR2 SVGIG (reference sequence). V was clipped by 0 bases and J by 9 bases; unmatched bases: 4.

This clone was seen only once. V and J are TRBV3-1 (or the pseudogene TRBV3-2) and TRBJ2-2; 10 bases are shared with TRBD2. J was trimmed by 5 bases and V by 1 base; bases with no gene match: 10. The CDR3 consists of 18 residues. Germline CDR1 and CDR2: LGHDT and YNNKEL (reference sequence). The CDR3 DNA reads TGTGCCAGCAGCCAAGTAGGGCTAGCGGGGGAGAGGACCGGGGAGCTGTTTTTT. This translates into CASSQVGLAGERTGELFF.

The chain recombines TRBV3-1 (or the pseudogene TRBV3-2) with TRBJ2-2; 11 nucleotides align to TRBD2. V lost 0 bases, J lost 5 bases, and 11 bases stayed unmatched. Germline CDR1 and CDR2: LGHDT and YNNKEL (reference sequence). The CDR3 consists of 19 residues. In nucleotides, the CDR3 is TGTGCCAGCAGCCAAGATCCGGTAGCGGGGGGGTTATGGACCGGGGAGCTGTTTTTT. The encoded protein is CASSQDPVAGGLWTGELFF.

The CDR3 nucleotides read TGTGCCTCAACCCCAGGCGGGGAGGACACTGAAGCTTTCTTT. This sequence encodes CASTPGGEDTEAFF. The chain links TRBV6-5 to TRBJ1-1; D is unresolved. This CDR3 comprises 14 residues. The V gene lost 11 bases and the J gene lost 3 bases, with 19 bases spanning the gap. CDR1 MNHEY and CDR2 SVGAGI come from the germline V gene.

This CDR3 is CASSGSNRGEQFF. The CDR3 DNA reads as TGTGCCAGCAGCGGAAGTAACAGGGGTGAGCAGTTCTTC. This sequence joins TRBV9 and TRBJ2-1; 7 nucleotides align to TRBD1. The CDR3 is 13 residues long. CDR1 and CDR2 (germline): SGDLS, YYNGEE. V gave up 3 bases and J gave up 9 bases; unmatched junction bases: 6.

V is TRBV6-5 and J is TRBJ2-2; 9 positions agree with TRBD1. Per germline, CDR1 MNHEY and CDR2 SVGAGI. This CDR3 comprises 15 residues. The trim removed 6 bases at V and 4 bases at J, leaving 6 bases unmatched. The CDR3 DNA reads as TGTGCCAGCAGAATCGGACAGGGGAGCACCGGGGAGCTGTTTTTT. Its translation: CASRIGQGSTGELFF.

The J gene is TRBJ2-3, the V gene TRBV12-3 or TRBV12-4; D is unresolved. Between the trimmed V and J ends, which lost 8 bases and 6 bases, there was a span of 15 bases. CDR3 size: 13 residues. The CDR3 nucleotides are TGTGCCAGCGGAAGAGGCGAAGCGGATACGCAGTATTTT. This encodes CASGRGEADTQYF.

This sequence joins TRBV7-9 and TRBJ1-1; TRBD1 is a possible D gene (6 bases). CDR1 and CDR2 from the germline V gene are SEHNR and FQNEAQ (reference sequence). Between the trimmed V and J ends, which lost 5 bases and 4 bases, there was a span of 14 bases. The CDR3 contains 14 residues. The CDR3 loop reads CASSTQGRGTEAFF. CDR3 bases: TGTGCCAGCAGCACACAGGGTAGGGGCACTGAAGCTTTCTTT.

The chain joins TRBV19 to TRBJ2-3, with D maybe TRBD2 (6 bases). This CDR3 spans 15 amino acids. V lost 3 bases, J lost 0 bases, and 10 bases lay in between. Germline CDR1 and CDR2: LNHDA and SQIVND (reference sequence). CDR3 loop: CASSIAGSSTDTQYF. CDR3 nucleotides: TGTGCCAGTAGTATTGCGGGGTCGAGCACAGATACGCAGTATTTT.

To note about this clone: At one end, the junction sequence differs from germline, possibly due to a read error. This chain joins TRBV30 and TRBJ1-1, with a tentative D call TRBD1 (5 bases). The CDR3 is made up of 16 amino acids. Germline loops: CDR1 GTSNPN, CDR2 SVGIG (reference sequence). In DNA form, the CDR3 reads TGTGCCTCGAGTCCGGGACGCTACTTCGGGGGCACTGAAGCTTTCTTT. This encodes CASSPGRYFGGTEAFF.

In nucleotides, the CDR3 is TGTGCCAGCAGCTTATTAGAAAGTTGGTCACCCCTCCACTTT. Translating it yields CASSLLESWSPLHF. This rearrangement joins TRBV11-2 to TRBJ1-6; D call uncertain. V was clipped by 2 bases and J by 10 bases, with 12 bases between them. Germline V gene data show CDR1 as SGHAT and CDR2 as FQNNGV. CDR3 length equals 14 residues. The full variable domain, completed using reference TRBV11-2 and TRBJ1-6, is EAGVAQSPRYKIIEKRQSVAFWCNPISGHATLYWYQQILGQGPKLLIQFQNNGVVDDSQLPKDRFSAERLKGVDSTLKIQPAKLEDSAVYLCASSLLESWSPLHFGNGTRLTVT.

This clone came up a few times. J is TRBJ1-2 and V is TRBV30; no reliable D call. CDR3 size: 11 residues. Trimming removed 2 bases from V and 5 bases from J, with 6 bases in between. CDR1 is GTSNPN and CDR2 is SVGIG in the germline V gene (reference sequence). The CDR3 protein is CAWSLPYGYTF. For the CDR3, the DNA is TGTGCCTGGAGTCTACCTTATGGCTACACCTTC.

The chain has TRBV6-5 and TRBJ1-3; D is uncertain. Germline V gene data show CDR1 as MNHEY and CDR2 as SVGAGI. CDR3 size: 16 residues. V lost 0 bases, J lost 3 bases, and 12 bases lay in between. CDR3 residues: CASSYSIKTDGNTIYF. The CDR3 DNA is TGTGCCAGCAGTTACTCTATCAAGACTGATGGAAACACCATATATTTT.